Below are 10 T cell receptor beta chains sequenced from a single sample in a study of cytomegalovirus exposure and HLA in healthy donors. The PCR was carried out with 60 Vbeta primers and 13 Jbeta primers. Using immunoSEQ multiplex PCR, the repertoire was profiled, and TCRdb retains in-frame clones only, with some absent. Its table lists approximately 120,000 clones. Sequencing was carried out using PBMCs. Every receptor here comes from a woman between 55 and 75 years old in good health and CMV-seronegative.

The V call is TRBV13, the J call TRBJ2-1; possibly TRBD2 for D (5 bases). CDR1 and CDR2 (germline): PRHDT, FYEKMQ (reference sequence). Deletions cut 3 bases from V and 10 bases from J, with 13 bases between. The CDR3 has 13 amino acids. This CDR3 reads CASSFAGPPEQFF. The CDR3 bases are TGTGCCAGCAGCTTCGCGGGCCCCCCAGAGCAGTTCTTC.

In DNA, the CDR3 is TGTGCCAGCAGCTCACGCCGGGACACAGGACAGACAGGAAACACCATATATTTT. As protein: CASSSRRDTGQTGNTIYF. The V and J genes are TRBV5-4 and TRBJ1-3, with D possibly TRBD1 on 6 matching bases. V was pared by 3 bases and J by 4 bases, with 23 bases between. The CDR3 is made up of 18 amino acids. Looked up from germline, CDR1 is SGHNT and CDR2 is YYREEE (reference sequence).

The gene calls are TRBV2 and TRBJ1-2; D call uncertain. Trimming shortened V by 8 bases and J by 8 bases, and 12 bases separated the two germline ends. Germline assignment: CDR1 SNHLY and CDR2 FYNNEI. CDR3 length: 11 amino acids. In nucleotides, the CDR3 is TGTGCCAGCTGGGGAGGTAGCGGCTACACCTTC. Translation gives CASWGGSGYTF. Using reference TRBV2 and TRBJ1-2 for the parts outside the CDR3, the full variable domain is EPEVTQTPSHQVTQMGQEVILRCVPISNHLYFYWYRQILGQKVEFLVSFYNNEISEKSEIFDDQFSVERPDGSNFTLKIRSTKLEDSAMYFCASWGGSGYTFGSGTRLTVV.

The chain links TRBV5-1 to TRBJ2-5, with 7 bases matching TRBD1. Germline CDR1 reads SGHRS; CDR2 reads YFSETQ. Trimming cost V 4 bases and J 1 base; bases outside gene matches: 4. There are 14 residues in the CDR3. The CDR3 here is CASSPNRGQETQYF. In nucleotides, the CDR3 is TGCGCCAGCAGCCCGAACAGGGGCCAAGAGACCCAGTACTTC.

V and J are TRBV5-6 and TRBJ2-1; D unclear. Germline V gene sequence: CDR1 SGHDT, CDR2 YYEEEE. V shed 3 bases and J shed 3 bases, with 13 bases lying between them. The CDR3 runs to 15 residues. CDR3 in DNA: TGTGCCAGCAGCTGGTTCGAGGTAAACTACAATGAGCAGTTCTTC. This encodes CASSWFEVNYNEQFF.

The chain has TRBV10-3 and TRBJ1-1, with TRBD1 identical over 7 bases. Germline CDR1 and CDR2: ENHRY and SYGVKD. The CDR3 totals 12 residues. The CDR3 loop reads CAVGKGTAEAFF. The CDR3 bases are TGTGCAGTCGGTAAAGGGACAGCAGAAGCTTTCTTT.

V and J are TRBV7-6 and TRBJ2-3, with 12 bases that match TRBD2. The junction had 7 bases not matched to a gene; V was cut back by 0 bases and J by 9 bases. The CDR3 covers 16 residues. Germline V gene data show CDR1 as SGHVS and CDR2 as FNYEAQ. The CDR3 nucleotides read TGTGCCAGCAGCTTAGCGTCTAGCGGGGGGGCCGAAACGCAGTATTTT. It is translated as CASSLASSGGAETQYF.

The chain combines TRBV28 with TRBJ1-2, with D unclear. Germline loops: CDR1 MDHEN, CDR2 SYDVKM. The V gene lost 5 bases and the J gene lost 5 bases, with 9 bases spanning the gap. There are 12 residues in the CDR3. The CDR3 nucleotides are TGTGCCAGCAGTGCGGAGGTGTATGGCTACACCTTC. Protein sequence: CASSAEVYGYTF.

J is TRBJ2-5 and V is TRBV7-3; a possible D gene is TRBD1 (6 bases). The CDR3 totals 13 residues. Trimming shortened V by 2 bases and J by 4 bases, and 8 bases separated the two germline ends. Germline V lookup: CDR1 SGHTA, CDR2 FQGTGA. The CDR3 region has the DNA TGTGCCAGCAGCTTAGGCAGGGGAGAGACCCAGTACTTC. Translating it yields CASSLGRGETQYF.

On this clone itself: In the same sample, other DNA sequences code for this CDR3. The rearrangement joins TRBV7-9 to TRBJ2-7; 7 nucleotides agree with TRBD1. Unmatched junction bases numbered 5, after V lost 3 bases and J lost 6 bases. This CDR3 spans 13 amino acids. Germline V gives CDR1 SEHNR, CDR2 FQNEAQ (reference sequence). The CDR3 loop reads CASSFRTGAEQYF. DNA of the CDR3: TGTGCCAGCAGCTTTCGCACAGGGGCCGAGCAGTACTTC.